This passage covers 32 T cell receptor beta chains from one sample sequenced in a study of cytomegalovirus exposure and HLA in healthy donors. The PCR ran on 60 Vbeta and 13 Jbeta primers. TCRdb keeps only in-frame clones here, not all; method: immunoSEQ multiplex PCR. The repertoire holds under 150,000 clones, with approximately 80% as singletons. The specimen sequenced was PBMCs. These receptors were taken from a young man in good health and CMV-seronegative.

The table lists this clone with a few counts. The rearrangement joins TRBV27 to TRBJ1-2; 9 bases are shared with TRBD1. Germline V gene sequence: CDR1 MNHEY, CDR2 SMNVEV (reference sequence). The CDR3 runs to 15 residues. V was clipped by 6 bases and J by 2 bases; unmatched bases: 7. DNA for the CDR3: TGTGCCAGCAGCCCGGACAGGGGAAGGAACTATGGCTACACCTTC. Residues: CASSPDRGRNYGYTF.

This clone was recorded once. The chain joins TRBV5-4 to TRBJ1-2; TRBD1 matches 7 bases. The germline V gene has CDR1 SGHNT and CDR2 YYREEE (reference sequence). V lost 4 bases and J lost 4; bases outside the gene matches: 7. The length of the CDR3 is 14 residues. DNA of the CDR3: TGTGCCAGCAGCCCAGGACAGGAGCTCTATGGCTACACCTTC. This codes for CASSPGQELYGYTF.

This clone was observed a few times. The chain joins TRBV30 to TRBJ1-4, with D possibly matching TRBD1 (6 bases). Germline V gene sequence: CDR1 GTSNPN, CDR2 SVGIG (reference sequence). Between the trimmed V and J ends, which lost 4 bases and 4 bases, there was a span of 13 bases. The CDR3 has 14 residues. The CDR3 loop reads CAWNTGLGNEKLFF. The CDR3 DNA follows: TGTGCCTGGAATACAGGGCTAGGTAATGAAAAACTGTTTTTT.

V and J are TRBV9 and TRBJ2-6; D unclear. This CDR3 spans 15 amino acids. Germline V gene lookup returns CDR1 SGDLS and CDR2 YYNGEE. The ends were cut back, 4 bases at V and 0 bases at J, with 8 bases in the middle. The CDR3 region has the DNA TGTGCCAGCAGCCCTCAGGACTCTGGGGCCAACGTCCTGACTTTC. Encoded protein: CASSPQDSGANVLTF.

This sequence joins TRBV19 and TRBJ1-5, with 8 bases identical to TRBD1. This CDR3 region has 17 residues. In germline, CDR1 is LNHDA, CDR2 SQIVND (reference sequence). J lost 2 bases, V lost 5 bases, and 11 bases had no gene match. CDR3 nucleotides: TGTGCCAGTAGTCCTCGCAGGGGGCTAGGTGGCAATCAGCCCCAGCATTTT. It encodes CASSPRRGLGGNQPQHF.

V gene TRBV5-6 combines with J gene TRBJ2-7; D not certain. Per the germline V gene, CDR1 is SGHDT and CDR2 is YYEEEE. CDR3 length equals 14 residues. The V gene lost 2 bases and the J gene lost 0 bases, with 9 bases spanning the gap. This CDR3 is CASSFGRLSYEQYF. The DNA for the CDR3 is TGTGCCAGCAGCTTCGGCAGACTCTCCTACGAGCAGTACTTC.

This rearrangement joins TRBV7-2 to TRBJ2-2, with 8 bases lining up with TRBD2. This CDR3 is 17 amino acids long. Trimming took 0 bases from V and 7 from J; bases not matched to a gene: 10. In germline, CDR1 is SGHTA, CDR2 FQGNSA. The CDR3, as DNA: TGTGCCAGCAGCTTAGCGCTTCTCCTAGCGGGCGGCGGGGAGCTGTTTTTT. Translating it yields CASSLALLLAGGGELFF.

The rearrangement links TRBV9 to TRBJ2-3; TRBD2 matches 12 bases. CDR1 is SGDLS, CDR2 YYNGEE, per germline. J gave up 1 base and V 2 bases, and 5 bases lay outside the gene matches. This CDR3 is 17 amino acids long. The CDR3 DNA is TGTGCCAGCAGCGTTAGTCCTAGCGGGGGGGGCACAGATACGCAGTATTTT. Translating it yields CASSVSPSGGGTDTQYF.

The chain employs TRBV30 and TRBJ2-1, with 8 positions matching TRBD2. The CDR3 extends over 16 amino acids. After removal of 7 bases from V and 0 bases from J, the junction contained 11 bases not matched to a gene. In germline, CDR1 is GTSNPN, CDR2 SVGIG (reference sequence). In DNA form, the CDR3 reads TGTGCCTACTCCCCTATAGCGGGACGCTCCTACAATGAGCAGTTCTTC. It is translated as CAYSPIAGRSYNEQFF.

CDR3 protein: CASSFGVWNEQFF. As DNA, the CDR3 is TGTGCCAGCAGTTTCGGGGTTTGGAATGAGCAGTTCTTC. The chain recombines TRBV27 with TRBJ2-1; possibly TRBD2 for D (5 bases). The CDR3 spans 13 residues. Germline lookup yields CDR1 MNHEY and CDR2 SMNVEV (reference sequence). V lost 3 bases to trimming and J lost 7 bases, with 10 bases between them.

The J gene is TRBJ2-5, the V gene TRBV4-3; 10 bases map to TRBD2. V gave up 2 bases and J gave up 5 bases; unmatched junction bases: 2. The CDR3 is 14 amino acids. Germline lookup yields CDR1 LGHNA and CDR2 YSLEER. CDR3 sequence (DNA): TGCGCCAGCAGCCAAACGGGACTAGCGGAGACCCAGTACTTC. Translating it yields CASSQTGLAETQYF.

The chain recombines TRBV11-2 with TRBJ1-1; D ambiguous. Germline loops: CDR1 SGHAT, CDR2 FQNNGV. V lost 8 bases, J lost 1 base, and 11 bases lay in between. This CDR3 spans 13 amino acids. The CDR3 loop is CASELYRNTEAFF. The CDR3 DNA reads as TGTGCCAGCGAGTTATATCGGAACACTGAAGCTTTCTTT.

The chain joins TRBV5-1 to TRBJ2-3; D is undetermined. The CDR3 length is 13 residues. V gave up 4 bases and J gave up 4 bases, with 10 bases separating them. Looked up from germline, CDR1 is SGHRS and CDR2 is YFSETQ. CDR3 nucleotide sequence: TGCGCCAGCAGCCTAACCCTCTCAGATACGCAGTATTTT. It yields the protein CASSLTLSDTQYF.

This clone has only a few counts. This chain uses TRBV27 with TRBJ1-4; the match to TRBD1 covers 9 bases. The ends lost 7 bases at V and 0 bases at J; junction bases unmatched: 3. The CDR3 is 15 residues long. CDR1 MNHEY and CDR2 SMNVEV come from the germline V gene (reference sequence). CDR3 amino acids: CASKDRGATNEKLFF. The CDR3 region has the DNA TGTGCCAGCAAGGACAGGGGCGCAACTAATGAAAAACTGTTTTTT.

The CDR3 DNA reads TGCGCCAGCAGCTTGAGTATACAGAGCTACAATGAGCAGTTCTTC. Encoded protein: CASSLSIQSYNEQFF. The chain employs TRBV5-1 and TRBJ2-1; D unclear. The CDR3 has 15 residues. The V gene's germline CDR1 is SGHRS and CDR2 YFSETQ. The ends were cut back, 1 base at V and 3 bases at J, with 11 bases in the middle. Supplemented by reference TRBV5-1 and TRBJ2-1, the full variable domain reads KAGVTQTPRYLIKTRGQQVTLSCSPISGHRSVSWYQQTPGQGLQFLFEYFSETQRNKGNFPGRFSGRQFSNSRSEMNVSTLELGDSALYLCASSLSIQSYNEQFFGPGTRLTVL.

V is TRBV15 and J is TRBJ2-5, with a possible D match to TRBD1 (5 bases). This CDR3 is 15 amino acids long. Deletions cut 0 bases from V and 1 base from J, with 9 bases between. CDR1 is LNHNV and CDR2 is YYDKDF in the germline V gene (reference sequence). The CDR3 coding sequence is TGTGCCACCAGCAGAGAGCACAGGTTCCAAGAGACCCAGTACTTC. This gives the protein CATSREHRFQETQYF.

Notes on this clone: Sequence at one end of the junction differs from germline and may be a read error. This chain joins TRBV7-9 and TRBJ1-2; D is unclear. The CDR3 contains 12 residues. CDR1 is SEHNR, CDR2 FQNEAQ, per germline (reference sequence). CDR3 sequence (DNA): TGTTCCAGCAGTCTATCTAACTATGGCTACACCTTC. Amino acids: CSSSLSNYGYTF. The complete variable domain, with remaining parts taken from reference TRBV7-9 and TRBJ1-2, reads DTGVSQNPRHKITKRGQNVTFRCDPISEHNRLYWYRQTLGQGPEFLTYFQNEAQLEKSRLLSDRFSAERPKGSFSTLEIQRTEQGDSAMYLCSSSLSNYGYTFGSGTRLTVV.

The rearrangement uses TRBV5-1 and TRBJ2-7, with a weak D call TRBD2 (6 bases). V was shortened by 0 bases and J by 7 bases, with 14 bases between the two germline ends. CDR1 and CDR2 (germline): SGHRS, YFSETQ. This CDR3 region has 14 residues. As DNA, the CDR3 is TGCGCCAGCAGCTTGGAGGGAAGTGGGACTGAGCAGTACTTC. Its translation: CASSLEGSGTEQYF. The whole variable domain, filled in from reference TRBV5-1 and TRBJ2-7, reads KAGVTQTPRYLIKTRGQQVTLSCSPISGHRSVSWYQQTPGQGLQFLFEYFSETQRNKGNFPGRFSGRQFSNSRSEMNVSTLELGDSALYLCASSLEGSGTEQYFGPGTRLTVT.

The chain uses TRBV27 and TRBJ2-3, with D perhaps matching TRBD1 (5 bases). This CDR3 comprises 17 residues. Germline V gene lookup returns CDR1 MNHEY and CDR2 SMNVEV (reference sequence). V dropped 6 bases and J dropped 0 bases, with 19 bases sitting between them. The CDR3 DNA reads TGTGCCAGCAGCAAACCCTTACAGGACCCTAGCACAGATACGCAGTATTTT. Its translation is CASSKPLQDPSTDTQYF.

This sequence joins TRBV30 and TRBJ1-2, with D tentatively TRBD1 (5 bases). There are 12 residues in the CDR3. Trimming stripped 1 base from V and 7 bases from J, with 10 bases between. Germline values: CDR1 GTSNPN, CDR2 SVGIG (reference sequence). The CDR3 region has the DNA TGTGCCTGGAGTGGGAGGGGTTCTGGCTACACCTTC. As protein: CAWSGRGSGYTF.

The V call is TRBV11-2, the J call TRBJ1-2, with a weak D call TRBD1 (6 bases). The CDR3 has 13 amino acids. V gave up 5 bases and J gave up 3 bases, with 10 bases separating them. The germline V gene encodes CDR1 SGHAT and CDR2 FQNNGV. CDR3 bases: TGTGCCAGCAGCAACGGACAGCACTATGGCTACACCTTC. Protein product: CASSNGQHYGYTF.

The chain joins TRBV27 to TRBJ2-3; no firm D call. Trimming pared 2 bases from V and 2 bases from J, leaving 5 bases between. The CDR3 has 13 amino acids. Germline V gene sequence: CDR1 MNHEY, CDR2 SMNVEV (reference sequence). The CDR3 spells CASSLIVTDTQYF. The CDR3 DNA sequence: TGTGCCAGCAGTTTAATAGTCACAGATACGCAGTATTTT.

The chain links TRBV10-3 to TRBJ2-7; possibly TRBD1 for D (5 bases). The V end was cut by 2 bases, the J end by 0 bases, with 8 bases between. The CDR3 extends over 14 amino acids. Germline CDR1 is ENHRY and CDR2 is SYGVKD. CDR3 residues: CAISERQSSYEQYF. The CDR3 coding sequence is TGTGCCATCAGTGAGCGACAGAGCTCCTACGAGCAGTACTTC.

The table lists this clone with a count of one. J is TRBJ2-3 and V is TRBV4-2; 8 bases are a match to TRBD2. The length of the CDR3 is 17 residues. Germline trimming cut 1 base from V and 1 base from J; bases unmatched to any gene: 7. The germline CDR1 and CDR2 sequences are LGHNA and YNFKEQ. The CDR3 DNA reads as TGTGCCAGCAGCCAAGCTTTCGGGGGGGACGGCACAGATACGCAGTATTTT. Encoded protein: CASSQAFGGDGTDTQYF.

The chain couples TRBV9 to TRBJ2-1, with 8 bases matching TRBD1. V lost 4 bases to trimming and J lost 5 bases; unmatched junction nucleotides: 8. CDR1 and CDR2 from the germline V gene are SGDLS and YYNGEE. CDR3 length: 15 residues. The CDR3 DNA is TGTGCCAGCAGCATCCTGGGGACAGGAGACAATGAGCAGTTCTTC. Translated, it gives CASSILGTGDNEQFF.

This chain uses TRBV30 with TRBJ2-7; no reliable D call. V lost 0 bases to trimming and J lost 0 bases, with 9 bases between them. CDR1 is GTSNPN and CDR2 is SVGIG in the germline V gene (reference sequence). The CDR3 runs to 14 residues. Here the CDR3 DNA reads TGTGCCTGGAGTGTATCGGAGAGCTCCTACGAGCAGTACTTC. Residues: CAWSVSESSYEQYF.

The chain joins TRBV30 to TRBJ2-1; TRBD2 aligns across 10 bases. The CDR3 is made up of 15 amino acids. Trimming removed 4 bases from V and 5 bases from J; junction bases left unmatched: 8. CDR1 GTSNPN and CDR2 SVGIG come from the germline V gene (reference sequence). CDR3 nucleotide sequence: TGTGCCTGGACCCCCGGGACTAGCGTCCACAATGAGCAGTTCTTC. Translated: CAWTPGTSVHNEQFF.

With respect to this clone: Relative to the germline gene, one junction end is altered; a read error may explain this. The rearrangement joins TRBV7-9 to TRBJ1-5, with D unresolved. Per the germline V gene, CDR1 is SEHNR and CDR2 is FQNEAQ (reference sequence). There are 12 residues in the CDR3. For the CDR3, the DNA is TGTTCCAGCACAGTTAGCAATCAGCCCCAGCATTTT. Its translation: CSSTVSNQPQHF.

This clone appeared a single time. This sequence joins TRBV29-1 and TRBJ1-2, with TRBD1 matching 8 bases. The CDR3 length is 13 residues. Germline V gene sequence: CDR1 SQVTM, CDR2 ANQGSEA. The ends lost 4 bases at V and 7 bases at J; junction bases unmatched: 8. CDR3 loop: CSVGEGTGGGYTF. CDR3 sequence (DNA): TGCAGCGTTGGGGAAGGGACAGGTGGTGGCTACACCTTC.

The chain recombines TRBV7-3 with TRBJ2-5; D is possibly TRBD1 (6 bases). In germline, CDR1 is SGHTA, CDR2 FQGTGA. With 5 bases removed from V and 4 bases from J, the gap between germline ends came to 17 bases. The CDR3 covers 15 residues. The CDR3 DNA sequence: TGTGCCAGCAGCCTTGATGGACAGTCCCGAGAGACCCAGTACTTC. Protein sequence: CASSLDGQSRETQYF.

This sequence joins TRBV29-1 and TRBJ1-4; tentative D call: TRBD1 (5 bases). The V gene lost 7 bases and the J gene lost 8 bases, with 17 bases spanning the gap. The germline V gene has CDR1 SQVTM and CDR2 ANQGSEA. The CDR3 runs to 13 residues. The chain's CDR3 is CSGLTAAEEKLFF. In DNA, the CDR3 is TGCAGCGGGCTGACAGCCGCTGAAGAAAAACTGTTTTTT. Supplemented by reference TRBV29-1 and TRBJ1-4, the full variable domain reads SAVISQKPSRDICQRGTSLTIQCQVDSQVTMMFWYRQQPGQSLTLIATANQGSEATYESGFVIDKFPISRPNLTFSTLTVSNMSPEDSSIYLCSGLTAAEEKLFFGSGTQLSVL.

The chain links TRBV5-1 to TRBJ1-1; D not resolved. Germline V gene sequence: CDR1 SGHRS, CDR2 YFSETQ. The CDR3 is made up of 16 amino acids. With 3 bases removed from V and 0 bases from J, the gap between germline ends came to 15 bases. CDR3 protein: CASSSSAGNMNTEAFF. CDR3 DNA sequence: TGCGCCAGCAGCTCTTCGGCAGGAAACATGAACACTGAAGCTTTCTTT.